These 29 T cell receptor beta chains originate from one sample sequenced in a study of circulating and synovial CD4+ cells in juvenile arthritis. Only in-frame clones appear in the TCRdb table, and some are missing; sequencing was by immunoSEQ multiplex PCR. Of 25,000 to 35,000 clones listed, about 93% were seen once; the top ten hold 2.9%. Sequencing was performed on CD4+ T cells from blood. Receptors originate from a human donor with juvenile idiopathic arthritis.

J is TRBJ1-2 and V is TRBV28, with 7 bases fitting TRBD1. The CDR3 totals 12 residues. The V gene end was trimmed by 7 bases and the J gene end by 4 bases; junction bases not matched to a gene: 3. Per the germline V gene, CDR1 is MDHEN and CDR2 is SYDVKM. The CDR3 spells CASTRQGYGYTF. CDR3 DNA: TGTGCCAGCACACGACAGGGCTATGGCTACACCTTC.

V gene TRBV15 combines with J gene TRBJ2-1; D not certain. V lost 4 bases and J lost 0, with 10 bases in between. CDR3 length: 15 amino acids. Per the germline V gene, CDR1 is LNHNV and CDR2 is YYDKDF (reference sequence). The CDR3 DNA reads TGTGCCACCAGCATTACGGGTAGCTCCTACAATGAGCAGTTCTTC. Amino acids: CATSITGSSYNEQFF.

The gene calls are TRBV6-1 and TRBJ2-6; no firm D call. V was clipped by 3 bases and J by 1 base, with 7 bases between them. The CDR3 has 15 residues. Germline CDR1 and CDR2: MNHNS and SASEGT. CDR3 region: CASSEEFSGANVLTF. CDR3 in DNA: TGTGCCAGCAGTGAGGAGTTTTCTGGGGCCAACGTCCTGACTTTC.

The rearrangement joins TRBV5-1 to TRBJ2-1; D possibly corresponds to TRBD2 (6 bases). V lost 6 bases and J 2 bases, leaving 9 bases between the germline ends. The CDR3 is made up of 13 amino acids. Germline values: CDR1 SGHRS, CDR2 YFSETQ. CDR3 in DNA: TGCGCCAGCACCGGGGGACCCTACAATGAGCAGTTCTTC. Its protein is CASTGGPYNEQFF.

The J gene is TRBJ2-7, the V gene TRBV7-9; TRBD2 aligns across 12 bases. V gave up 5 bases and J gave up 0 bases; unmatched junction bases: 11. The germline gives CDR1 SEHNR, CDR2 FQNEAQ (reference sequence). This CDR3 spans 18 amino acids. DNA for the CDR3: TGTGCCAGCAGCCTAGATTTCGGACTAGCGGGGATCTCCTACGAGCAGTACTTC. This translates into CASSLDFGLAGISYEQYF.

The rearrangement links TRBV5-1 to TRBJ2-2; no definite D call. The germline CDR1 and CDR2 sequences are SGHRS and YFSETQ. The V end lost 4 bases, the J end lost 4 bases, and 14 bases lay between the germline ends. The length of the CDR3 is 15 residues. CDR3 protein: CASSILGRFTGELFF. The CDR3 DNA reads TGCGCCAGCAGCATTCTGGGCCGATTCACCGGGGAGCTGTTTTTT.

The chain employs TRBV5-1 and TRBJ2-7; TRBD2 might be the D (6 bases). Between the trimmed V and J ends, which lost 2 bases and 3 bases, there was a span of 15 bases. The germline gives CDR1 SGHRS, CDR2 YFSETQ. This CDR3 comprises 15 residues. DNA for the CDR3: TGCGCCAGCAGCTTTCTACGGGGAGGTGGCTACGAGCAGTACTTC. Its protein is CASSFLRGGGYEQYF.

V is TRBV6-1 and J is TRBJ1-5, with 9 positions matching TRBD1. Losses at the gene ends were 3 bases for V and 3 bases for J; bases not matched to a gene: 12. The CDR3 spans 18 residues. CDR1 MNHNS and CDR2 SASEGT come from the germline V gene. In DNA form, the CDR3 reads TGTGCCAGCAGTGAGGAAGGAATGGGACAGGGATTCAATCAGCCCCAGCATTTT. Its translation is CASSEEGMGQGFNQPQHF.

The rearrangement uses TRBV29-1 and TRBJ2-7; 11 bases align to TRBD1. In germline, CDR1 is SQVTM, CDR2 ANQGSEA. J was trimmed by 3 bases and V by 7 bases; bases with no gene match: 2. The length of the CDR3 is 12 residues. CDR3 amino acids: CSAGTGGYEQYF. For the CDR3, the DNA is TGCAGCGCCGGGACAGGGGGCTACGAGCAGTACTTC.

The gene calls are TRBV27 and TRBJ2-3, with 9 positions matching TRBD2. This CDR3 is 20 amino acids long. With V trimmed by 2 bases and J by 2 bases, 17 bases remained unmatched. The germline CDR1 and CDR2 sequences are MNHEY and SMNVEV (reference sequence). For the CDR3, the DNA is TGTGCCAGCAGTTTAAGGGGACGGGCGGGAGGGATCCCTGTCACAGATACGCAGTATTTT. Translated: CASSLRGRAGGIPVTDTQYF.

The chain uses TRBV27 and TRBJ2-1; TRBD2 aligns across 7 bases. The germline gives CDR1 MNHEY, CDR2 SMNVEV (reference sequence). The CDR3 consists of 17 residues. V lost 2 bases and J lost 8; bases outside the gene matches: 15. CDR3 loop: CASSLLAVQSSGYEQFF. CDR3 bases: TGTGCCAGCAGTTTACTAGCGGTCCAATCATCCGGGTATGAGCAGTTCTTC.

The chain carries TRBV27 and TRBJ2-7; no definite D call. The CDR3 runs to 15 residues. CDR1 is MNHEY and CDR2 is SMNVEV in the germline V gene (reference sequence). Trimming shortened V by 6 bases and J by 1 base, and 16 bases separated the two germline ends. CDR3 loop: CASSPGYGESYEQYF. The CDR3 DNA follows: TGTGCCAGCAGCCCCGGATACGGAGAGTCCTACGAGCAGTACTTC.

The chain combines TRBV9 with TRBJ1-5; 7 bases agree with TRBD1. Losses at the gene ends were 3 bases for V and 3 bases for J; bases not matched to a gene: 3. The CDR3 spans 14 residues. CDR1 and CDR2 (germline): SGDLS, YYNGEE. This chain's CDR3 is CASSATGDNQPQHF. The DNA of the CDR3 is TGTGCCAGCAGCGCCACAGGGGACAATCAGCCCCAGCATTTT. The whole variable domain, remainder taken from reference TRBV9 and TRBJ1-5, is DSGVTQTPKHLITATGQRVTLRCSPRSGDLSVYWYQQSLDQGLQFLIQYYNGEERAKGNILERFSAQQFPDLHSELNLSSLELGDSALYFCASSATGDNQPQHFGDGTRLSIL.

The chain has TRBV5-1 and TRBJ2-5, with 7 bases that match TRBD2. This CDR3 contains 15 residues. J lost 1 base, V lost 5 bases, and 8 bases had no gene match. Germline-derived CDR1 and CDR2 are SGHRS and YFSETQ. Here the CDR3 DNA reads TGCGCCAGCAGACCCCGGGACTACCCCCAAGAGACCCAGTACTTC. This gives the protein CASRPRDYPQETQYF.

The CDR3 here is CASSEGAFVVKLFF. The CDR3 nucleotides are TGTGCCAGCAGTGAGGGGGCTTTCGTCGTAAAACTGTTTTTT. This chain joins TRBV2 and TRBJ1-4; possible D gene TRBD1, 6 bases. V lost 3 bases, J lost 10 bases, and 15 bases lay in between. Germline CDR1 and CDR2: SNHLY and FYNNEI. The CDR3 is 14 amino acids. The whole variable domain, filled in from reference TRBV2 and TRBJ1-4, reads EPEVTQTPSHQVTQMGQEVILRCVPISNHLYFYWYRQILGQKVEFLVSFYNNEISEKSEIFDDQFSVERPDGSNFTLKIRSTKLEDSAMYFCASSEGAFVVKLFFGSGTQLSVL.

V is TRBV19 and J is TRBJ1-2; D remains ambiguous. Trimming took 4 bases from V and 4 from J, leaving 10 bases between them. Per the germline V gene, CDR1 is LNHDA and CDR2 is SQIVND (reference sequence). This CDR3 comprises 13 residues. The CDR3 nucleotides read TGTGCCAGTAGTAGGGCGCATTCCTATGGCTACACCTTC. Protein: CASSRAHSYGYTF.

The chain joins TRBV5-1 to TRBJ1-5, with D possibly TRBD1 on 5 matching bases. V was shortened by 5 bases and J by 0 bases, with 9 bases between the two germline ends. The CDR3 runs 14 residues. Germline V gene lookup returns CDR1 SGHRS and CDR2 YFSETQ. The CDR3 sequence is CASSPGYSNQPQHF. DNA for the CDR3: TGCGCCAGCAGTCCAGGGTATAGCAATCAGCCCCAGCATTTT. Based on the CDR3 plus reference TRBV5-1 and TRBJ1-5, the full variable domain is KAGVTQTPRYLIKTRGQQVTLSCSPISGHRSVSWYQQTPGQGLQFLFEYFSETQRNKGNFPGRFSGRQFSNSRSEMNVSTLELGDSALYLCASSPGYSNQPQHFGDGTRLSIL.

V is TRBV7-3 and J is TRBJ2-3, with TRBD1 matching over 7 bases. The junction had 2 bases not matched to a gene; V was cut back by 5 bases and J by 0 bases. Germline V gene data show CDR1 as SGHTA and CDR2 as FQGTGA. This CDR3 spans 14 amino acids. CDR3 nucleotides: TGTGCCAGCAGCAGGGGGCTTAGCACAGATACGCAGTATTTT. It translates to CASSRGLSTDTQYF.

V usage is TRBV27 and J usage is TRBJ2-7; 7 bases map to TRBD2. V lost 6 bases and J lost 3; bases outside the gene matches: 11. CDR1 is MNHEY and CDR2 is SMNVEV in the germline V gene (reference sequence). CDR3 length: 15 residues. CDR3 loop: CASRYQFSGFYEQYF. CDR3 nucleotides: TGTGCCAGCAGATACCAATTTAGCGGGTTCTACGAGCAGTACTTC.

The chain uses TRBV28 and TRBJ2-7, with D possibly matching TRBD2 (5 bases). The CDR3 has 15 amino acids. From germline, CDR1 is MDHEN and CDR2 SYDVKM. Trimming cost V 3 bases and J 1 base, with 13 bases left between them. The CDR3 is CASSFPPGLSYEQYF. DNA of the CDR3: TGTGCCAGCAGTTTCCCCCCAGGACTTTCCTACGAGCAGTACTTC.

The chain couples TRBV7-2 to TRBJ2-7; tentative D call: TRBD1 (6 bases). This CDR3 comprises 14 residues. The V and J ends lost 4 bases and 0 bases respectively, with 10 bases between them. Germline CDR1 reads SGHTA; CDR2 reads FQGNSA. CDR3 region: CASSSRQDSYEQYF. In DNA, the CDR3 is TGTGCCAGCAGCTCACGACAGGACTCCTACGAGCAGTACTTC.

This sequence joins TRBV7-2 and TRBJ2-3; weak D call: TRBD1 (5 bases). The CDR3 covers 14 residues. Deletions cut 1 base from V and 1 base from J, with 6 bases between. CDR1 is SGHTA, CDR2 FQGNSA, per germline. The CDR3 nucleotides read TGTGCCAGCAGCTTAGTGGGGCGCACAGATACGCAGTATTTT. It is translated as CASSLVGRTDTQYF.

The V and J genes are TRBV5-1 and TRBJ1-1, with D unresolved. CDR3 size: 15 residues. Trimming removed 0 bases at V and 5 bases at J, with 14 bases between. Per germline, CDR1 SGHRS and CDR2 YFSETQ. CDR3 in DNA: TGCGCCAGCAGCTTGGCGCAGAACAGACGGACTGAAGCTTTCTTT. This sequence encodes CASSLAQNRRTEAFF.

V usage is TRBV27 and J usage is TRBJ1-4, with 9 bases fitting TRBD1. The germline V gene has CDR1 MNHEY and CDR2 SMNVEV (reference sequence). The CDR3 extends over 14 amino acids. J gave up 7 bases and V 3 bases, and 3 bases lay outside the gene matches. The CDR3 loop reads CASSFDRGGEKLFF. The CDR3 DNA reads TGTGCCAGCAGTTTCGACAGGGGGGGTGAAAAACTGTTTTTT.

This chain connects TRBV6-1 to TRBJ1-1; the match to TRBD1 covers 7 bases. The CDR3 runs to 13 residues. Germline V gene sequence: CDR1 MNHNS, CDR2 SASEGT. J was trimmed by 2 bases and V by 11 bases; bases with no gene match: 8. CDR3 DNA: TGTGCCCTGACCTACAGGGGTAACACTGAAGCTTTCTTT. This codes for CALTYRGNTEAFF.

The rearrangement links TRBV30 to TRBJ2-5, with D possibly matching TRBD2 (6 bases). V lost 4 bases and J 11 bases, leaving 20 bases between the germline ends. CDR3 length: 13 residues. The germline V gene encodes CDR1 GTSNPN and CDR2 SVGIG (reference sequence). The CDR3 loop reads CAWTSPGLREQYF. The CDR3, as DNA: TGTGCCTGGACAAGCCCGGGACTGCGAGAGCAGTACTTC.

The CDR3 loop is CASFRGTPSSGNTIYF. Here the CDR3 DNA reads TGTGCCAGCTTCAGAGGGACACCGAGCTCTGGAAACACCATATATTTT. The V gene is TRBV18, the J gene TRBJ1-3, with a possible D match to TRBD1 (6 bases). Germline loops: CDR1 KGHSH, CDR2 LQKENI. This CDR3 is 16 amino acids long. Trimming cost V 7 bases and J 0 bases, with 16 bases left between them.

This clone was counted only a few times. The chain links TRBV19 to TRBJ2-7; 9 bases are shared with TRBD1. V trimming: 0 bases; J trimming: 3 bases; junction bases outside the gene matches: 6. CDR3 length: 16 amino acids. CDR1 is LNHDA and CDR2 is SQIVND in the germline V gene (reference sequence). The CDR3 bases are TGTGCCAGTAGTATAGATCTCGGGACAGGGAGCTACGAGCAGTACTTC. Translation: CASSIDLGTGSYEQYF.

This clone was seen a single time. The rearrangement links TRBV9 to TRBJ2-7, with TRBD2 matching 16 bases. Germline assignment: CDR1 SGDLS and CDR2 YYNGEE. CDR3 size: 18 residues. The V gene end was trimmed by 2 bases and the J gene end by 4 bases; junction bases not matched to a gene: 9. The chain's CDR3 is CASSVGTSGRDYSYEQYF. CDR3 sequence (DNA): TGTGCCAGCAGCGTTGGGACTAGCGGGAGGGATTATTCGTACGAGCAGTACTTC.